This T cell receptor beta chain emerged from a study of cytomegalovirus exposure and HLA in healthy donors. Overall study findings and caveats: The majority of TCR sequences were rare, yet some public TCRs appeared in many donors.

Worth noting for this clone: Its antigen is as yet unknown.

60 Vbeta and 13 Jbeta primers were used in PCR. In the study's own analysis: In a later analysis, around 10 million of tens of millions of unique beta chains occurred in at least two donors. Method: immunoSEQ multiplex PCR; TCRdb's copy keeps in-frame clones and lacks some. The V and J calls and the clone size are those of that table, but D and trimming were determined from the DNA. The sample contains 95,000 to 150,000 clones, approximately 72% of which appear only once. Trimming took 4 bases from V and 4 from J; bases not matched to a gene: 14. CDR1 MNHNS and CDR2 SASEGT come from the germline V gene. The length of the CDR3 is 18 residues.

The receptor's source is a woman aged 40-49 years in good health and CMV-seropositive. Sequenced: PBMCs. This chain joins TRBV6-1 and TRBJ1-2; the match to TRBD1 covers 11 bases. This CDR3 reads CASSASGLGTGGLYGYTF. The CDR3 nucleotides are TGTGCCAGCAGTGCCTCGGGGCTCGGGACAGGGGGTCTCTATGGCTACACCTTC.